This record covers a single T cell receptor (beta chain). Trimming at V came to 1 base and at J to 5 bases, leaving 6 bases not matched to a gene. The CDR3 consists of 16 residues. Germline loops: CDR1 MGHRA, CDR2 YSYEKL. These data are taken from a study of shared T cell receptors in the human thymus. Method: immunoSEQ multiplex PCR; TCRdb's copy keeps in-frame clones and lacks some. The table lists about 660,000 clones, about 87% of them singletons, with 0.0094% in the top ten. These data also formed part of another study, on human thymus T cells.

The receptor was derived from a boy less than two years old with a congenital heart defect. The specimen was thymocytes. V and J are TRBV4-1 and TRBJ2-2; 8 bases are a match to TRBD2. The DNA of the CDR3 is TGCGCCAGCAGCCAAGTGGGGACTAGGATAACCGGGGAGCTGTTTTTT. Its protein is CASSQVGTRITGELFF.